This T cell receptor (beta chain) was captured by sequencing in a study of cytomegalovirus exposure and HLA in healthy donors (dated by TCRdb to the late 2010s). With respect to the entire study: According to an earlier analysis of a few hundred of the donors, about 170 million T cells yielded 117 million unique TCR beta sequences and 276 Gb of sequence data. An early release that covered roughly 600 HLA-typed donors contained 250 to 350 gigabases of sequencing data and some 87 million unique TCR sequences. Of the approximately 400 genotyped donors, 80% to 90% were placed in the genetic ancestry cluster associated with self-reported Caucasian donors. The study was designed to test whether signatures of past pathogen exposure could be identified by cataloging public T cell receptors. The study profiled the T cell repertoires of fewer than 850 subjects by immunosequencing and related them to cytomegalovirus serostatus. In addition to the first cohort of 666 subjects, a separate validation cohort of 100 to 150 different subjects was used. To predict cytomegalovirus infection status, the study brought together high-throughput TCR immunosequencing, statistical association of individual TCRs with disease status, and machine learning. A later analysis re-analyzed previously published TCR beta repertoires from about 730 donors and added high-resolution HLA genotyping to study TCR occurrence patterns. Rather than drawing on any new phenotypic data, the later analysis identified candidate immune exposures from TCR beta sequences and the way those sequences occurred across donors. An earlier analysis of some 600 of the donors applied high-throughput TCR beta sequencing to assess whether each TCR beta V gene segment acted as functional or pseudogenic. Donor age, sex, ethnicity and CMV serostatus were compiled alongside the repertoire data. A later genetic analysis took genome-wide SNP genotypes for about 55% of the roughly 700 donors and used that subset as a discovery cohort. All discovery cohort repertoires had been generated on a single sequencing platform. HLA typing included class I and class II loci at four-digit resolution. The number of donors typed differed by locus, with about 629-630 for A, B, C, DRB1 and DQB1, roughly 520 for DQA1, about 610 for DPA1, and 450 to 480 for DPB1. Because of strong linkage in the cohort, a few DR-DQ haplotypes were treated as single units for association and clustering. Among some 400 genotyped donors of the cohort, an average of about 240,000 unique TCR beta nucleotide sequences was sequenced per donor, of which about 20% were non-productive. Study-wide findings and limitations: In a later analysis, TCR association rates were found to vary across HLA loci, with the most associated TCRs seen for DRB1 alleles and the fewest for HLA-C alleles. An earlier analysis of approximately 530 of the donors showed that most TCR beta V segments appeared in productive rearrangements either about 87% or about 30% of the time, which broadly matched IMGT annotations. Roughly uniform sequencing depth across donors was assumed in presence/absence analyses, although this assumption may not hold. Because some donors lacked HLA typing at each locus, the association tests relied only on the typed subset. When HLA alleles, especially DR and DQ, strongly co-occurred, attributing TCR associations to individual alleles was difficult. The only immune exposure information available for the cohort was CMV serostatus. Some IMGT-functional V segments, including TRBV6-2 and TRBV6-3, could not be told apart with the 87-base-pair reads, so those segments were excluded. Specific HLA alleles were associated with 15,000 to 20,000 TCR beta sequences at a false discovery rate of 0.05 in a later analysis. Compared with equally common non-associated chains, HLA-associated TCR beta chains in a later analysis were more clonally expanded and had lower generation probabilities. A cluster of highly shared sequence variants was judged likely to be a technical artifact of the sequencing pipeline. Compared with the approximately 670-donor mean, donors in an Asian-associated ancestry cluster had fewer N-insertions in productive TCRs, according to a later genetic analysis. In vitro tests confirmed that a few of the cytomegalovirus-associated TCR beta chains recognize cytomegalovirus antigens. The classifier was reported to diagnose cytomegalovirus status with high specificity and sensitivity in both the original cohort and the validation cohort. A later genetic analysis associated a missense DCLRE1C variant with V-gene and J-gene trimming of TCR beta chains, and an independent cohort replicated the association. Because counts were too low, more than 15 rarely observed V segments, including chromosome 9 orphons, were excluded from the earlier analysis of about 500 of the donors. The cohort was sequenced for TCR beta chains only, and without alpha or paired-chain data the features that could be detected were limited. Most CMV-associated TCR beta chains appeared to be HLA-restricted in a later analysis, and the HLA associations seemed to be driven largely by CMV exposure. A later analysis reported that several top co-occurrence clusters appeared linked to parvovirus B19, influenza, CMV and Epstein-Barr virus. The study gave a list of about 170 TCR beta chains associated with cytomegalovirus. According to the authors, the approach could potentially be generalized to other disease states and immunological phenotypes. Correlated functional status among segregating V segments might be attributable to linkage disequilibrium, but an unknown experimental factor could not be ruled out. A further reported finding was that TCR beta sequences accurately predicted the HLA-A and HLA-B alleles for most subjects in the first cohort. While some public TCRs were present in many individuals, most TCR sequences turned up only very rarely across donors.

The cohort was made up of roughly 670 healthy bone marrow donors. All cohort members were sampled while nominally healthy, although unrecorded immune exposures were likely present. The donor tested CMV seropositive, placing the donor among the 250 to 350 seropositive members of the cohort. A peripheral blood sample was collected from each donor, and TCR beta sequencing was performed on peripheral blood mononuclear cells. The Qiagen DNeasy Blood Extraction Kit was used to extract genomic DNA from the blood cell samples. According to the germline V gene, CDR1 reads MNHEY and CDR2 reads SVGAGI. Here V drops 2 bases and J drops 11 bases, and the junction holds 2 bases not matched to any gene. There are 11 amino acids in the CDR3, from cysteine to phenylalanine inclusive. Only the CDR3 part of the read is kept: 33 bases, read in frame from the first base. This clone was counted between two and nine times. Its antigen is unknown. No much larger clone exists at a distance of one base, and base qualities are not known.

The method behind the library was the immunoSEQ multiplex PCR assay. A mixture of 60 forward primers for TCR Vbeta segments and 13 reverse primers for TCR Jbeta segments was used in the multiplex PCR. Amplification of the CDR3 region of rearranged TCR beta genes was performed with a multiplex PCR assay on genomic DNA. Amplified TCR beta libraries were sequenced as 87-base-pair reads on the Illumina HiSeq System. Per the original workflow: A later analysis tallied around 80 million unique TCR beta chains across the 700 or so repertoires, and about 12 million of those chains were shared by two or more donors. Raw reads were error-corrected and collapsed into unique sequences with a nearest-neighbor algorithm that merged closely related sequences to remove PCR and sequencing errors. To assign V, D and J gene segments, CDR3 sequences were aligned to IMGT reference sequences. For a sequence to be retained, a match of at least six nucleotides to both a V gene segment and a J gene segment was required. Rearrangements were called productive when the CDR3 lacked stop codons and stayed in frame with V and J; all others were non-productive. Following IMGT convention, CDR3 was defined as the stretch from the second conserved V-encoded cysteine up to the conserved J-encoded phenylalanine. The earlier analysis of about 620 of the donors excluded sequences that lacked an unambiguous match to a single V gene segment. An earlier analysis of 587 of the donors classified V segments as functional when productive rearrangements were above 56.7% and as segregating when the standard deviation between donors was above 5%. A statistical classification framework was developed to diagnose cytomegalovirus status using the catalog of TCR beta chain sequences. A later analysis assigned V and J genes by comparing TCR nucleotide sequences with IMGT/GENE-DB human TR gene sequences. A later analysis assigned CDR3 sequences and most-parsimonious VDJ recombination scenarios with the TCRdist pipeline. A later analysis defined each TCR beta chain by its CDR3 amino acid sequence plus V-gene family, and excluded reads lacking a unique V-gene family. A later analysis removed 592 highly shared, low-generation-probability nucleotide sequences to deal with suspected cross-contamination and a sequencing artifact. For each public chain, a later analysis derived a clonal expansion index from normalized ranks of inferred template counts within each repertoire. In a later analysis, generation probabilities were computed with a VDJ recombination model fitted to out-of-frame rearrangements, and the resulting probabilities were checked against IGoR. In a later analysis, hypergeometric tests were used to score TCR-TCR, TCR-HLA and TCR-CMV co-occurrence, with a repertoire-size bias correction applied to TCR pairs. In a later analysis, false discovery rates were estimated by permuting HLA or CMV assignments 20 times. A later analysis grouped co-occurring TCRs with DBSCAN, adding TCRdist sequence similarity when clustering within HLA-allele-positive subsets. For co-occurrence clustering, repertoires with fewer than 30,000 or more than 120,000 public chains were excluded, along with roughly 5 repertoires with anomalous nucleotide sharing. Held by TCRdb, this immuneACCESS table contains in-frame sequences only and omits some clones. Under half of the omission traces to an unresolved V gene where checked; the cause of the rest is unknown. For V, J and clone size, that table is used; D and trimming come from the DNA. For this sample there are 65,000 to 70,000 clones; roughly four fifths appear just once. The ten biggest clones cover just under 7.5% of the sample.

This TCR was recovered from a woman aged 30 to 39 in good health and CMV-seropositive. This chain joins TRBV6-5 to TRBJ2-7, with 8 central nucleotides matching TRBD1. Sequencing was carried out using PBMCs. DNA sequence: TGTGCCAGCAGTTACGGACAGGGAGAGTACTTC. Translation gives CASSYGQGEYF.